This T cell receptor beta chain was captured in a study of Tregs in tolerant kidney transplant recipients. Study information: Mixed chimerism was transient after nonmyeloablative marrow transplants from related graft donors.

V lost 5 bases to trimming and J lost 4 bases, with 11 bases between them. This CDR3 has 12 amino acids. CDR1 and CDR2 from the germline V gene are SQVTM and ANQGSEA. Whole-study results and caveats: The small number of patients limits these findings pending further validation. Biological reproducibility was not directly addressed in this study.

The method was immunoSEQ multiplex PCR; TCRdb's version includes in-frame clones alone and lacks a portion of them. The sample's table shows roughly 48,000 clones. Of note for this clone: The antigen is undetermined. The CDR3 end lies 3 residues beyond the end of the read and is filled in from the germline J gene.

The genes are TRBV29-1 and TRBJ1-1; D might be TRBD1 (6 bases). The material was CD4+ T cells from blood, obtained before the transplant. The receptor's source is a human donor who received a combined kidney and bone marrow transplant. The CDR3 DNA, read in part, is TGCAGCGTTAACCAGGGGTCCACTGAA. This encodes CSVNQGSTE. The whole CDR3 reads CSVNQGSTEAFF.